This T cell receptor (beta chain) emerged from a study of blood T cell repertoires in COVID-19. The V gene's germline CDR1 is KGHDR and CDR2 SFDVKD. With 7 bases clipped from V and 7 bases from J, the junction kept 14 bases outside the gene matches. The CDR3 spans 16 residues. Sequenced by immunoSEQ multiplex PCR; TCRdb stores in-frame clones only, minus some. The sample has 80,000 to 100,000 clones, roughly 90% seen once. This receptor was identified in an elderly woman with acute or convalescent COVID-19. The rearrangement joins TRBV24-1 to TRBJ2-2; TRBD2 agrees at 7 bases. The sequencing sample was made of peripheral blood. The CDR3 loop is CATSPFSGRGIGELFF. CDR3 coding DNA: TGTGCCACCAGCCCATTCTCGGGGAGGGGAATCGGGGAGCTGTTTTTT.